Sequencing of this T cell receptor (beta chain) was carried out in a study of beta chain features in type 1 diabetes. Whole-study context: What patients shared with healthy donors was a similar profile of age, gender and cell yields.

The sequenced template was cDNA made from the entire isolated RNA. TCRdb's copy holds only in-frame clones and misses some; the assay was immunoSEQ multiplex PCR. The sample has roughly 340,000 clones, around 12% seen once. A word on this clone: Its antigen is not identified.

General study points: A PCR bias possibly favoring shorter templates would apply equally to patients and controls. Patients with Type 1 diabetes showed moderately but significantly shorter TCRB CDR3s in all four CD4+ subsets.

V lost 5 bases, J lost 4 bases, and 4 bases stayed unmatched. Germline CDR1 SGHAT, CDR2 FQNNGV. The CDR3 consists of 13 residues. The V gene is TRBV11-2, the J gene TRBJ1-2, with 7 bases aligning to TRBD1. The sequence was obtained from a woman aged 18-30 years with type 1 diabetes. Sequencing was carried out using naive CD4+ T cells from blood. CDR3 loop: CASSKDRTYGYTF. CDR3 DNA: TGTGCCAGCAGCAAGGACAGGACCTATGGCTACACCTTC.